Listed here are 10 T cell receptor beta chains from one sample, sequenced in a study of cytomegalovirus exposure and HLA in healthy donors. The PCR contained 60 Vbeta and 13 Jbeta primers. Only in-frame clones appear in the TCRdb table, and some are missing; sequencing was by immunoSEQ multiplex PCR. The sample holds around 150,000 clones, approximately 71% seen once. The sample consisted of PBMCs. All receptors derive from a man between 25 and 39 years old in good health and CMV-seronegative.

This rearrangement joins TRBV7-3 to TRBJ1-1; TRBD1 matches at 8 bases. Trimming took 1 base from V and 2 from J; bases not matched to a gene: 3. The CDR3 spans 15 residues. Germline V CDR1 and CDR2: SGHTA, FQGTGA. The DNA of the CDR3 is TGTGCCAGCAGCTTAATGGCAGGGGGCAACACTGAAGCTTTCTTT. This encodes CASSLMAGGNTEAFF. Combining the CDR3 with reference TRBV7-3 and TRBJ1-1 gives the whole variable domain GAGVSQTPSNKVTEKGKYVELRCDPISGHTALYWYRQSLGQGPEFLIYFQGTGAADDSGLPNDRFFAVRPEGSVSTLKIQRTERGDSAVYLCASSLMAGGNTEAFFGQGTRLTVV.

The rearrangement uses TRBV14 and TRBJ2-2, with a possible D match to TRBD2 (6 bases). V gave up 4 bases and J gave up 2 bases, with 17 bases separating them. The CDR3 is made up of 17 amino acids. Germline V CDR1 and CDR2: SGHDN, FVKESK. The CDR3 spells CASSPGLARLNTGELFF. CDR3 in DNA: TGTGCCAGCAGCCCGGGGCTAGCGAGACTAAACACCGGGGAGCTGTTTTTT.

The CDR3 spells CASRAGQGEEKLFF. The CDR3, as DNA: TGTGCCAGCAGGGCGGGCCAGGGGGAAGAAAAACTGTTTTTT. The J gene is TRBJ1-4, the V gene TRBV2; 7 nucleotides line up with TRBD1. V lost 6 bases, J lost 8 bases, and 9 bases stayed unmatched. This CDR3 comprises 14 residues. CDR1 is SNHLY, CDR2 FYNNEI, per germline.

This chain links TRBV10-1 with TRBJ1-4; D uncertain. The V end was cut by 10 bases, the J end by 6 bases, with 6 bases between. Germline V lookup: CDR1 WNHNN, CDR2 SYGVQD (reference sequence). CDR3 size: 10 residues. The CDR3 sequence is CATRYEKLFF. The CDR3 DNA sequence: TGCGCCACCCGGTATGAAAAACTGTTTTTT.

The chain links TRBV30 to TRBJ2-2, with 12 positions matching TRBD2. Trimming cost V 3 bases and J 4 bases; bases outside gene matches: 6. CDR1 is GTSNPN and CDR2 is SVGIG in the germline V gene (reference sequence). This CDR3 spans 16 amino acids. This CDR3 is CAWRGGLAGPTGELFF. The CDR3 coding sequence is TGTGCCTGGAGGGGGGGACTAGCGGGTCCCACCGGGGAGCTGTTTTTT.

The chain joins TRBV5-8 to TRBJ2-5; the match to TRBD1 covers 7 bases. CDR3 length equals 14 residues. V shed 4 bases and J 4 bases; nucleotides not matched to a gene: 7. In germline, CDR1 is SGHTS, CDR2 YDEGEE. The chain's CDR3 is CASSPGQLRETQYF. Here the CDR3 DNA reads TGTGCCAGCAGCCCGGGACAGCTCAGAGAGACCCAGTACTTC.

V gene TRBV2 combines with J gene TRBJ1-2; no definite D call. V shed 2 bases and J shed 5 bases, with 3 bases lying between them. The CDR3 has 11 residues. The germline CDR1 and CDR2 sequences are SNHLY and FYNNEI. The CDR3 here is CASSESYGYTF. The CDR3 nucleotides read TGTGCCAGCAGTGAATCGTATGGCTACACCTTC. Complete variable domain (other parts from reference TRBV2 and TRBJ1-2): EPEVTQTPSHQVTQMGQEVILRCVPISNHLYFYWYRQILGQKVEFLVSFYNNEISEKSEIFDDQFSVERPDGSNFTLKIRSTKLEDSAMYFCASSESYGYTFGSGTRLTVV.

This chain links TRBV6-4 with TRBJ2-1; 11 nucleotides line up with TRBD2. V shed 2 bases, J shed 9 bases, and the junction held 9 bases outside the gene matches. The germline V gene encodes CDR1 MRHNA and CDR2 SNTAGT. The CDR3 length is 16 residues. CDR3 nucleotide sequence: TGTGCCAGCAGTGACGGGGGACTAGCGGAGTTGGGTGAGCAGTTCTTC. This codes for CASSDGGLAELGEQFF.

The V call is TRBV5-1, the J call TRBJ2-5, with TRBD1 as a possible D gene (5 bases). This CDR3 contains 15 residues. Germline V CDR1 and CDR2: SGHRS, YFSETQ. V was trimmed by 5 bases and J by 4 bases, leaving 18 bases between them. The CDR3 loop reads CASSSAGHPGETQYF. The DNA for the CDR3 is TGCGCCAGCAGTTCGGCAGGGCACCCTGGAGAGACCCAGTACTTC.

This clone has more than one count but fewer than ten. The chain joins TRBV7-8 to TRBJ1-2; 7 positions match TRBD1. The CDR3 is made up of 14 amino acids. The germline gives CDR1 SGHVS, CDR2 FQNEAQ. Trimming took 6 bases from V and 5 from J; bases not matched to a gene: 9. CDR3 amino acids: CASSHDRESYGYTF. The CDR3 region has the DNA TGTGCCAGCAGTCATGACAGGGAATCTTATGGCTACACCTTC.